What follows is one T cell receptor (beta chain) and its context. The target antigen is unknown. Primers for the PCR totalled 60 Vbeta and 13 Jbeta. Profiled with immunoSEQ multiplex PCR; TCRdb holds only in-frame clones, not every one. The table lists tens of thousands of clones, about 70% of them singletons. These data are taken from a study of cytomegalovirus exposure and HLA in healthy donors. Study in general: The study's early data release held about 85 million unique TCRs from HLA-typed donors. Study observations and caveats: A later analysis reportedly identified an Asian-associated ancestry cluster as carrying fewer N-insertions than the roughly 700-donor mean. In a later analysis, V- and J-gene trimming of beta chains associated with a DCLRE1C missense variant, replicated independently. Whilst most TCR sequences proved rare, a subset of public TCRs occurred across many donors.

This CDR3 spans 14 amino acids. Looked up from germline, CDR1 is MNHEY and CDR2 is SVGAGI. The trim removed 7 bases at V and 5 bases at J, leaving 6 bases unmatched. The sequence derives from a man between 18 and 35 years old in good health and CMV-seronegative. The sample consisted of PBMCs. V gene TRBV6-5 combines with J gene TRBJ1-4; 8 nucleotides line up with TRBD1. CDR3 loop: CASKPGQANEKLFF. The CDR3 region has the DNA TGTGCCAGCAAACCGGGACAGGCAAATGAAAAACTGTTTTTT.